This T cell receptor (beta chain) was captured by sequencing in a study of T cell responses to AZD1222 COVID-19 vaccine. Study outcomes and limitations: Only a handful of AZD1222 recipients, more than 5 in all, had baseline seropositivity. Elevations in Spike-specific TCR breadth and depth followed administration of two AZD1222 doses. Spike-wide vaccine-associated CD4 TCRs dominated at 160-218 and 743-854. Donors, mostly white British, included more females; clonal diversity was possibly underestimated.

As regards this clone: The antigen remains undetermined.

This table comes from immunoSEQ multiplex PCR, and its TCRdb copy is limited to in-frame clones, with some not included. The sample lists 180,000 or so clones; approximately 91% were seen once. Trimming cost V 4 bases and J 4 bases, with 13 bases left between them. CDR3 length equals 14 residues. The germline gives CDR1 MDHEN, CDR2 SYDVKM. Sequencing was performed on peripheral blood, taken on day 0 of AZD1222 vaccination. The sequence was collected from an adult in good health. The chain has TRBV28 and TRBJ2-5; possible D gene TRBD1, 5 bases. This chain's CDR3 is CASSSLQGPETQYF. CDR3 nucleotides: TGTGCCAGCAGTTCCTTGCAGGGTCCAGAGACCCAGTACTTC.